This T cell receptor beta chain was documented in a study of blood T cell repertoires in COVID-19. Study at large: Sites across the United States, Italy and Spain contributed samples from acute and convalescent COVID-19. Sources were T cells, B-cell-depleted T cells, or PBMCs; the material itself was cDNA or gDNA.

CDR1 is SGHTA, CDR2 FQGNSA, per germline. Trimming cost V 6 bases and J 4 bases; bases outside gene matches: 7. This CDR3 contains 14 residues. Per the study methods: Reference gene primer amplification in the assay estimated nucleated cell counts. Generated by immunoSEQ multiplex PCR, the TCRdb table keeps only in-frame clones and is missing some. From that table come the V and J calls and clone size; the DNA was used to work out D and trimming. The repertoire holds 200,000 to 300,000 clones, with around 86% as singletons. The sequencing input was peripheral blood. This TCR derives from a woman aged 40 to 50 who had recovered from COVID-19. The chain joins TRBV7-2 to TRBJ2-5, with 8 bases aligning to TRBD2. The CDR3 coding sequence is TGTGCCAGCAGTTCAGCGGGGGTTGCAGAGACCCAGTACTTC. This gives the protein CASSSAGVAETQYF.